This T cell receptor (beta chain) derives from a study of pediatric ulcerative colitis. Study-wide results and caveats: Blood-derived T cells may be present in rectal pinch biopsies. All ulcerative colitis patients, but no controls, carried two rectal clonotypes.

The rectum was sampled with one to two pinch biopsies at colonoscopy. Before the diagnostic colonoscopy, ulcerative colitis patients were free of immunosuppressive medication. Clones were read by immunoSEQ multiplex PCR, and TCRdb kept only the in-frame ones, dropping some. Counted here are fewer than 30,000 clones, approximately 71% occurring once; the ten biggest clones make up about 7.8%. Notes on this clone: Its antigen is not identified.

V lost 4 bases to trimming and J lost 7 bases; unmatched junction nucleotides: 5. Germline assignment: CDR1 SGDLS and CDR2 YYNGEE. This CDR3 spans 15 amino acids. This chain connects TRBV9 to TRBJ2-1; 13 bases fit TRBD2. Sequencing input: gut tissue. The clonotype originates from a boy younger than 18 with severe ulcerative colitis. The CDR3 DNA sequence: TGTGCCAGCAGCCCGGGACTAGCGGGAATAAATGAGCAGTTCTTC. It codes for CASSPGLAGINEQFF.